This TCR beta chain was captured in a study of shared clonotypes between healthy human individuals. This clone was counted many times. The length of the CDR3 is 18 residues. Germline CDR1 MGHDK, CDR2 SYGVNS. After removal of 1 base from V and 1 base from J, the junction contained 10 bases not matched to a gene. Only in-frame clones appear in the TCRdb table, and some are missing; sequencing was by immunoSEQ multiplex PCR. The data contain 90,000 to 120,000 clones, approximately 70% of them singletons. Sequenced: memory CD8+ T cells sorted from blood. Specified subset: CD45RO+ cells pooled with CCR7-negative TemRA cells. This clonotype was obtained from a woman aged 25 to 45 in good health. The rearrangement links TRBV25-1 to TRBJ2-7; 10 bases agree with TRBD2. The CDR3 DNA is TGTGCCAGCAGTGAATCCCCTAGCGGGAGCCCCACATCCTACGAGCAGTACTTC. Translated: CASSESPSGSPTSYEQYF.